These 13 T cell receptor beta chains originate from one sample sequenced in a study of blood T cell repertoires in COVID-19. Sequencing was performed with immunoSEQ multiplex PCR; in TCRdb, only in-frame clones are kept and a portion is missing. Here the sample spans roughly 43,000 clones, around 88% being singletons. Sequencing input: peripheral blood. These receptors all come from a human donor in a cohort sampled during active COVID-19.

V usage is TRBV18 and J usage is TRBJ1-2, with 7 bases matching TRBD1. CDR3 length: 15 residues. Trimming took 3 bases from V and 0 from J; bases not matched to a gene: 4. Germline CDR1 KGHSH, CDR2 LQKENI. The CDR3 bases are TGTGCCAGCTCACCTGGACAGGCAGCTAACTATGGCTACACCTTC. Its protein is CASSPGQAANYGYTF. Looking up the rest from reference TRBV18 and TRBJ1-2 gives the full variable domain: NAGVMQNPRHLVRRRGQEARLRCSPMKGHSHVYWYRQLPEEGLKFMVYLQKENIIDESGMPKERFSAEFPKEGPSILRIQQVVRGDSAAYFCASSPGQAANYGYTFGSGTRLTVV.

The chain uses TRBV18 and TRBJ1-1; D is possibly TRBD1 (6 bases). V lost 6 bases, J lost 0 bases, and 23 bases lay in between. CDR1 and CDR2 (germline): KGHSH, LQKENI. The CDR3 contains 18 residues. CDR3 coding DNA: TGTGCCAGCTCCCCAACCCTACTTCAGACAGGCATGAACACTGAAGCTTTCTTT. It is translated as CASSPTLLQTGMNTEAFF.

The genes are TRBV6-1 and TRBJ1-6; possible D gene TRBD1, 6 bases. The CDR3 totals 15 residues. V dropped 2 bases and J dropped 6 bases, with 11 bases sitting between them. Germline lookup yields CDR1 MNHNS and CDR2 SASEGT. The CDR3 region is CASSEIGGPNSPLHF. As DNA, the CDR3 is TGTGCCAGCAGTGAAATTGGGGGCCCTAATTCACCCCTCCACTTT.

This chain's CDR3 is CASSLVGQEGQPQHF. CDR3 DNA sequence: TGCGCCAGCAGCTTGGTTGGACAGGAAGGCCAGCCCCAGCATTTT. The rearrangement joins TRBV5-1 to TRBJ1-5; 7 bases are shared with TRBD1. The junction had 7 bases not matched to a gene; V was cut back by 0 bases and J by 7 bases. Germline loops: CDR1 SGHRS, CDR2 YFSETQ. This CDR3 contains 15 residues.

This chain joins TRBV5-4 and TRBJ1-1; D is unresolved. CDR1 is SGHNT and CDR2 is YYREEE in the germline V gene (reference sequence). The CDR3 runs to 13 residues. V dropped 7 bases and J dropped 1 base, with 11 bases sitting between them. CDR3 sequence reads: CASCESANTEAFF. In DNA form, the CDR3 reads TGTGCCAGCTGCGAGAGCGCGAACACTGAAGCTTTCTTT.

The CDR3 region is CASTPGGSGAVSEQYF. CDR3 bases: TGTGCCAGCACCCCGGGCGGGTCGGGAGCGGTTAGCGAGCAGTACTTC. V usage is TRBV7-8 and J usage is TRBJ2-7, with D possibly being TRBD2 (6 bases). CDR3 length: 16 amino acids. Trimming shortened V by 7 bases and J by 6 bases, and 25 bases separated the two germline ends. CDR1 SGHVS and CDR2 FQNEAQ come from the germline V gene. The variable domain in full, completed from reference TRBV7-8 and TRBJ2-7, reads GAGVSQSPRYKVAKRGQDVALRCDPISGHVSLFWYQQALGQGPEFLTYFQNEAQLDKSGLPSDRFFAERPEGSVSTLKIQRTQQEDSAVYLCASTPGGSGAVSEQYFGPGTRLTVT.

This rearrangement joins TRBV19 to TRBJ2-4, with TRBD1 matching over 9 bases. After removal of 2 bases from V and 5 bases from J, the junction contained 10 bases not matched to a gene. The CDR3 has 17 amino acids. CDR1 is LNHDA, CDR2 SQIVND, per germline (reference sequence). DNA of the CDR3: TGTGCCAGTAGTATAAGACCACTCCGGGACAGGGAAAACATTCAGTACTTC. Its protein product is CASSIRPLRDRENIQYF. The variable domain in full, completed from reference TRBV19 and TRBJ2-4, reads DGGITQSPKYLFRKEGQNVTLSCEQNLNHDAMYWYRQDPGQGLRLIYYSQIVNDFQKGDIAEGYSVSREKKESFPLTVTSAQKNPTAFYLCASSIRPLRDRENIQYFGAGTRLSVL.

The chain employs TRBV6-2 or TRBV6-3 and TRBJ2-2; a weak D match, TRBD2 (6 bases). The V gene lost 6 bases and the J gene lost 5 bases, with 19 bases spanning the gap. The CDR3 is 16 residues long. The germline CDR1 and CDR2 sequences are MNHEY and SVGEGT. CDR3 sequence: CASSPIRLVGTGELFF. The CDR3 DNA sequence: TGTGCCAGCAGCCCGATCCGACTAGTGGGTACCGGGGAGCTGTTTTTT.

The chain carries TRBV28 and TRBJ2-3; D gene uncertain. This CDR3 region has 13 residues. Germline loops: CDR1 MDHEN, CDR2 SYDVKM. V lost 8 bases to trimming and J lost 2 bases, with 11 bases between them. CDR3 residues: CASRDSITDTQYF. The CDR3 nucleotides read TGTGCCAGCCGAGACTCTATCACAGATACGCAGTATTTT.

The CDR3 DNA sequence: TGTGCCAGCAGTGAGCTAGCGGGAAAACAAGAGACCCAGTACTTC. This encodes CASSELAGKQETQYF. The rearrangement joins TRBV6-4 to TRBJ2-5, with 9 bases matching TRBD2. The trim removed 3 bases at V and 2 bases at J, leaving 4 bases unmatched. Germline V gives CDR1 MRHNA, CDR2 SNTAGT. The length of the CDR3 is 15 residues.

The chain recombines TRBV6-6 with TRBJ2-5; 9 positions agree with TRBD2. The V segment lost 5 bases and the J segment 0 bases; nucleotides outside the gene matches: 4. Germline assignment: CDR1 MNHNY and CDR2 SVGAGI (reference sequence). The CDR3 totals 15 residues. This CDR3 is CASSPGTSYQETQYF. The DNA for the CDR3 is TGTGCCAGCAGTCCCGGGACTAGCTACCAAGAGACCCAGTACTTC.

The CDR3 nucleotides read TGTGCCAGCAGTAAGGGGGGGGGAGCCAAAAACATTCAGTACTTC. Protein sequence: CASSKGGGAKNIQYF. V is TRBV2 and J is TRBJ2-4; D is perhaps TRBD2 (7 bases). Germline V lookup: CDR1 SNHLY, CDR2 FYNNEI. Trimming shortened V by 5 bases and J by 0 bases, and 11 bases separated the two germline ends. The CDR3 spans 15 residues.

The chain combines TRBV9 with TRBJ2-7; 7 positions agree with TRBD1. Trimming took 4 bases from V and 6 from J; bases not matched to a gene: 13. This CDR3 region has 15 residues. Germline V CDR1 and CDR2: SGDLS, YYNGEE. CDR3 nucleotide sequence: TGTGCCAGCAGCCCAATGGGGACAGTATCTGGCGAGCAGTACTTC. Protein: CASSPMGTVSGEQYF.